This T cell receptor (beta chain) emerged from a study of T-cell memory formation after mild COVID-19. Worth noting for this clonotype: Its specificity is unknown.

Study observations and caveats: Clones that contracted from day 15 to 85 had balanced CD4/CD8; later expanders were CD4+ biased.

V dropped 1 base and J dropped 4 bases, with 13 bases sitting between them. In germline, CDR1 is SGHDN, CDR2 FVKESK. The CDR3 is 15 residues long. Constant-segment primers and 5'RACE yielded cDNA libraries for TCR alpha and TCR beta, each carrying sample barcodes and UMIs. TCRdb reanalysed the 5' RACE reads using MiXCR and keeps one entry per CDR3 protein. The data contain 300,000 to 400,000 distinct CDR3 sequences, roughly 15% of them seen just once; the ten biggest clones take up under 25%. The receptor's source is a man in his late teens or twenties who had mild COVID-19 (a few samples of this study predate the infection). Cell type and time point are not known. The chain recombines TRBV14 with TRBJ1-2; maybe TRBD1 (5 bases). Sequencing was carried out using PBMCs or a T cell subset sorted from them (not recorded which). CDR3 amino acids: CASSQAGRDGYGYTF. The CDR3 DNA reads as TGTGCCAGCAGCCAAGCTGGCAGGGATGGCTATGGCTACACCTTC. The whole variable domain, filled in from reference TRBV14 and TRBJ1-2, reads EAGVTQFPSHSVIEKGQTVTLRCDPISGHDNLYWYRRVMGKEIKFLLHFVKESKQDESGMPNNRFLAERTGGTYSTLKVQPAELEDSGVYFCASSQAGRDGYGYTFGSGTRLTVV.